Following are 13 T cell receptor beta chains from one sample sequenced in a study of blood T cell repertoires in COVID-19. Generated by immunoSEQ multiplex PCR, the TCRdb table keeps only in-frame clones and is missing some. The sample contains 200,000 to 250,000 clones, around 83% of which appear only once. The sample was PBMCs or T cells enriched from blood (not recorded which). Every receptor here comes from a woman in her 40s who had recovered from COVID-19.

V gene TRBV29-1 combines with J gene TRBJ1-2, with 7 bases identical to TRBD1. The V and J ends lost 3 bases and 7 bases, in that order; junction bases with no gene match: 8. Per the germline V gene, CDR1 is SQVTM and CDR2 is ANQGSEA. CDR3 size: 13 residues. The CDR3 nucleotides read TGCAGCGTTGAGGACAGGTTAGGGCTTGGCTACACCTTC. Protein sequence: CSVEDRLGLGYTF.

The CDR3 DNA reads as TGTGCCACCAGCAGCGGGACAGGGAGAATGGACGAGCAGTACGTC. Amino acids: CATSSGTGRMDEQYV. J is TRBJ2-7 and V is TRBV15; TRBD1 agrees at 9 bases. Germline V CDR1 and CDR2: LNHNV, YYDKDF (reference sequence). The CDR3 is made up of 15 amino acids. The ends lost 3 bases at V and 5 bases at J; junction bases unmatched: 8.

In its sample, this clone was seen a few times. The rearrangement uses TRBV5-1 and TRBJ2-3; D is unresolved. Trimming cost V 4 bases and J 2 bases, with 8 bases left between them. This CDR3 comprises 13 residues. Germline CDR1 SGHRS, CDR2 YFSETQ. CDR3 sequence reads: CASSDLDTDTQYF. CDR3 in DNA: TGCGCCAGCAGCGATCTAGACACAGATACGCAGTATTTT.

The chain couples TRBV5-1 to TRBJ1-5, with D perhaps matching TRBD1 (5 bases). The length of the CDR3 is 15 residues. The V end lost 0 bases, the J end lost 5 bases, and 12 bases lay between the germline ends. Germline assignment: CDR1 SGHRS and CDR2 YFSETQ. The CDR3 nucleotides read TGCGCCAGCAGCTTGGAGGGGTTTCTTGATCAGCCCCAGCATTTT. Amino acid sequence: CASSLEGFLDQPQHF.

The V call is TRBV28, the J call TRBJ1-4; weak D call: TRBD1 (5 bases). Trimming cost V 7 bases and J 10 bases, with 19 bases left between them. The CDR3 contains 14 residues. Germline V gives CDR1 MDHEN, CDR2 SYDVKM. CDR3 DNA sequence: TGTGCCAGCACCCCACGGAGGGTCGGGGGAAAACTGTTTTTT. It codes for CASTPRRVGGKLFF.

This clone was picked up one time. CDR3 sequence reads: CASSLGLAPSTDTQYF. The CDR3 DNA reads as TGTGCCAGCAGCCTCGGACTAGCGCCCAGCACAGATACGCAGTATTTT. The chain is built from TRBV7-2 and TRBJ2-3, with 9 bases identical to TRBD2. V lost 5 bases, J lost 0 bases, and 6 bases stayed unmatched. CDR3 size: 16 residues. CDR1 SGHTA and CDR2 FQGNSA come from the germline V gene.

The J gene is TRBJ2-7, the V gene TRBV27; 7 nucleotides line up with TRBD2. V was pared by 5 bases and J by 4 bases, with 2 bases of the junction left unmatched. The CDR3 is made up of 12 amino acids. Germline V gene sequence: CDR1 MNHEY, CDR2 SMNVEV (reference sequence). The CDR3 loop is CASSMGGYEQYF. Here the CDR3 DNA reads TGTGCCAGCAGTATGGGGGGGTACGAGCAGTACTTC.

The chain employs TRBV7-2 and TRBJ1-6, with D possibly TRBD1 on 5 matching bases. CDR1 SGHTA and CDR2 FQGNSA come from the germline V gene. Trimming took off 1 base at V and 7 bases at J, with 17 bases between the two ends. The CDR3 is 17 amino acids. The CDR3 loop is CASSLDLIPGSNSPLHF. CDR3 in DNA: TGTGCCAGCAGCTTAGACCTCATCCCAGGGTCCAATTCACCCCTCCACTTT.

The genes are TRBV4-1 and TRBJ2-1; D perhaps matches TRBD2 (5 bases). Germline CDR1 is MGHRA and CDR2 is YSYEKL. V was pared by 4 bases and J by 9 bases, with 19 bases between. The CDR3 totals 15 residues. CDR3 in DNA: TGCGCCAGCAGCCCCCTTCGAATATCTAGCAGTGAGCAGTTCTTC. It encodes CASSPLRISSSEQFF.

DNA for the CDR3: TGTGCCAGCAGCGGTGACAGCTACGAGCAGTACGTC. This encodes CASSGDSYEQYV. The rearrangement joins TRBV7-2 to TRBJ2-7; D possibly corresponds to TRBD1 (5 bases). The CDR3 sequence is 12 residues long. Germline CDR1 SGHTA, CDR2 FQGNSA. The V end was cut by 5 bases, the J end by 3 bases, with 8 bases between.

The chain carries TRBV5-6 and TRBJ2-1, with 9 bases aligning to TRBD2. CDR1 is SGHDT, CDR2 YYEEEE, per germline. The CDR3 runs 15 residues. The J segment lost 6 bases and the V segment lost 1 base, leaving 5 bases of the junction unmatched. CDR3 sequence: CASSLLGLASNEQFF. The DNA of the CDR3 is TGTGCCAGCAGCTTGCTCGGACTAGCGAGCAATGAGCAGTTCTTC.

The chain links TRBV2 to TRBJ1-3, with D perhaps matching TRBD1 (6 bases). V was cut by 2 bases and J by 4 bases, with 18 bases left in between. CDR3 length: 17 residues. Germline V gives CDR1 SNHLY, CDR2 FYNNEI. The CDR3 sequence is CASSEWGGRGEGNTIYF. The DNA for the CDR3 is TGTGCCAGCAGTGAATGGGGCGGCAGGGGAGAGGGAAACACCATATATTTT.

The genes are TRBV2 and TRBJ1-2; 7 nucleotides agree with TRBD1. CDR3 length equals 13 residues. Germline assignment: CDR1 SNHLY and CDR2 FYNNEI. The CDR3 bases are TGTGCGACAGCAACGACAGGGACGGGAAGCTACACCTTC. Translating gives CATATTGTGSYTF.